This T cell receptor (beta chain) derives from a study of cytomegalovirus exposure and HLA in healthy donors. Study-wide findings and caveats: Links to common viral pathogens appeared, in a later analysis, for several of the most significant clusters. Per a later analysis, roughly 17,000 TCR beta sequences showed association with HLA alleles at 0.05 false discovery rate. Trimming of TCR beta V- and J-genes showed a link, identified in a later analysis, to a missense DCLRE1C variant.

PCR amplification relied on 60 Vbeta primers (plus 13 Jbeta primers). Clones were read by immunoSEQ multiplex PCR, and TCRdb kept only the in-frame ones, dropping some. The table has just over 150,000 clones, about 86% seen once. Worth noting for this clone: Its cognate antigen is unknown.

This CDR3 is built from 14 residues. Germline V gene sequence: CDR1 MNHNS, CDR2 SASEGT. V was clipped by 4 bases and J by 2 bases; unmatched bases: 2. Sequencing used PBMCs. The J gene is TRBJ2-7, the V gene TRBV6-1, with 10 bases fitting TRBD1. The TCR originated in a woman aged 18-29 years in good health and CMV-seronegative. The CDR3 loop reads CASSGQGAPYEQYF. CDR3 coding DNA: TGTGCCAGCAGTGGACAGGGGGCCCCCTACGAGCAGTACTTC.